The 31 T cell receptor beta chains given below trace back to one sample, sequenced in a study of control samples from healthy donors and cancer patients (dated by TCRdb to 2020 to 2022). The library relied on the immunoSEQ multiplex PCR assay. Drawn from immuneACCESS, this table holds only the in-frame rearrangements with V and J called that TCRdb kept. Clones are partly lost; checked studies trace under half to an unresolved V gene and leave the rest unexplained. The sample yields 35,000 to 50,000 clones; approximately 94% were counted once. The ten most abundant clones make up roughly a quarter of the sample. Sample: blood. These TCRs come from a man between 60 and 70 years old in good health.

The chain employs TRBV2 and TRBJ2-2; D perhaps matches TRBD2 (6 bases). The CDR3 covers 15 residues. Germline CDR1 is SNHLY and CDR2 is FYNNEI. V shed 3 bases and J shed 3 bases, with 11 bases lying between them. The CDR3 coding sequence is TGTGCCAGCAGTGAGGAAGCGGGCTACACCGGGGAGCTGTTTTTT. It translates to CASSEEAGYTGELFF.

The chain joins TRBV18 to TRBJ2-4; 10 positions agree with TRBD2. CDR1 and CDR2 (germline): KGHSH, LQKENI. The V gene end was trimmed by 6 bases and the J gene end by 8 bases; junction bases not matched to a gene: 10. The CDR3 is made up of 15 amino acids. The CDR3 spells CASSPIAGGMYIQYF. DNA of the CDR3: TGTGCCAGCTCCCCCATAGCGGGAGGCATGTACATTCAGTACTTC.

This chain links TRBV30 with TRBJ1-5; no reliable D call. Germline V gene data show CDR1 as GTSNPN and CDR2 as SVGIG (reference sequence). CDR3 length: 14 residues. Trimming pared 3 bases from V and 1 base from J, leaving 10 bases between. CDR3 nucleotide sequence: TGTGCCTGGAGGTTGGCGGGAAGCAATCAGCCCCAGCATTTT. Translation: CAWRLAGSNQPQHF.

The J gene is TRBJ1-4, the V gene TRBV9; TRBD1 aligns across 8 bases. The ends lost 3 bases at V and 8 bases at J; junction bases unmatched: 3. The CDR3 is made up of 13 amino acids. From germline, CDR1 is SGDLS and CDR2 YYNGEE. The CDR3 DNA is TGTGCCAGCAGCGCCAGGACAGGGGAAAAACTGTTTTTT. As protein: CASSARTGEKLFF.

DNA for the CDR3: TGTGCCAGCAGGAACGGGGACCGATCTTCCACCGGGGAGCTGTTTTTT. The encoded protein is CASRNGDRSSTGELFF. The genes are TRBV9 and TRBJ2-2; tentatively, D is TRBD1 or TRBD2 (5 bases each). The CDR3 has 16 amino acids. The V and J ends lost 5 bases and 4 bases respectively, with 18 bases between them. Germline assignment: CDR1 SGDLS and CDR2 YYNGEE. The full variable domain, completed using reference TRBV9 and TRBJ2-2, is DSGVTQTPKHLITATGQRVTLRCSPRSGDLSVYWYQQSLDQGLQFLIQYYNGEERAKGNILERFSAQQFPDLHSELNLSSLELGDSALYFCASRNGDRSSTGELFFGEGSRLTVL.

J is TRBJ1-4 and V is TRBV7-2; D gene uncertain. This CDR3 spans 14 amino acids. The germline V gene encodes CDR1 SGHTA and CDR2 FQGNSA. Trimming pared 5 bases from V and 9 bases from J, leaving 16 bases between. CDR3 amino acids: CASSPGPAGKKLFF. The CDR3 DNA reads TGTGCCAGCAGCCCCGGACCCGCGGGGAAAAAACTGTTTTTT.

CDR3 region: CASRNGDSGNTIYF. The DNA of the CDR3 is TGTGCCAGTCGGAACGGAGACTCTGGAAACACCATATATTTT. The chain has TRBV6-5 and TRBJ1-3; D ambiguous. This CDR3 contains 14 residues. Germline V gene lookup returns CDR1 MNHEY and CDR2 SVGAGI. Trimming stripped 9 bases from V and 0 bases from J, with 12 bases between.

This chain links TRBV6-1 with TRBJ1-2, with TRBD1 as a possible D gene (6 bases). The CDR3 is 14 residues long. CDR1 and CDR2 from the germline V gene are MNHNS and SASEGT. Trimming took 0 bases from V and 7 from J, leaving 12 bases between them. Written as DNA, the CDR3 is TGTGCCAGCAGTGAAGCAACAGGGTGGCTTGGCTACACCTTC. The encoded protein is CASSEATGWLGYTF.

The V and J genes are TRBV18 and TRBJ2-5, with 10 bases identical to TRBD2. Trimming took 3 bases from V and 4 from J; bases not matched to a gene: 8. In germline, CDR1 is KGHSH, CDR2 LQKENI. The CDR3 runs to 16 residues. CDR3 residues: CASSPAQREGLETQYF. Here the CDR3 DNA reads TGTGCCAGCTCACCCGCGCAGCGGGAGGGCCTAGAGACCCAGTACTTC.

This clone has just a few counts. The CDR3 coding sequence is TGTGCCAGCAGCCAAGGGACAGGGAGCAATCAGCCCCAGCATTTT. Its translation: CASSQGTGSNQPQHF. This chain connects TRBV3-1 (or the pseudogene TRBV3-2) to TRBJ1-5, with 8 bases aligning to TRBD1. Germline CDR1 and CDR2: LGHDT and YNNKEL (reference sequence). Trimming at V came to 1 base and at J to 1 base, leaving 0 bases not matched to a gene. The CDR3 has 15 residues.

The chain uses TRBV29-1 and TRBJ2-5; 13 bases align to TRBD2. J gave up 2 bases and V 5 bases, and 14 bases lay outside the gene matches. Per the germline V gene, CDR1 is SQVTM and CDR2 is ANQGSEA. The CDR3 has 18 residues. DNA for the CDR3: TGCAGCGTTCCCGCCTCCTCCGGGACTAGCGGGATACAAGAGACCCAGTACTTC. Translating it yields CSVPASSGTSGIQETQYF.

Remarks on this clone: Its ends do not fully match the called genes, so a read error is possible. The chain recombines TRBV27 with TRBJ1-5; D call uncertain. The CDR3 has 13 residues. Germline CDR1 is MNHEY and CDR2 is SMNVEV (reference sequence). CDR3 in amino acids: CATSWGLDQPQHF. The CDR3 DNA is TGTGCCACCAGTTGGGGATTGGATCAGCCCCAGCATTTT.

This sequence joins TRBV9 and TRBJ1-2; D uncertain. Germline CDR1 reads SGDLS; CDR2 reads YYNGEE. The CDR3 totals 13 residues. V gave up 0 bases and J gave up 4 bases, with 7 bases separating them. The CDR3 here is CASSVEYGYGYTF. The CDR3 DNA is TGTGCCAGCAGCGTAGAATATGGCTATGGCTACACCTTC.

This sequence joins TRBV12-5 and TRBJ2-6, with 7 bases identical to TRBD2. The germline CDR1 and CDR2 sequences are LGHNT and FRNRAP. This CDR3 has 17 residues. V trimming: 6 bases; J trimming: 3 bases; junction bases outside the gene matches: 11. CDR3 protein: CASGETAGEDGANVLTF. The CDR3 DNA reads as TGTGCTAGTGGAGAAACGGCGGGAGAGGATGGGGCCAACGTCCTGACTTTC.

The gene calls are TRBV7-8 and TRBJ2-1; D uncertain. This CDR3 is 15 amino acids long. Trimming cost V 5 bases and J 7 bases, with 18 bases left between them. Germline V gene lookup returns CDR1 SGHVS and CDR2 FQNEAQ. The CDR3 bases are TGTGCCAGCAGCCCCCTCGGAGTGCTACGAAATGAGCAGTTCTTC. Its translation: CASSPLGVLRNEQFF.

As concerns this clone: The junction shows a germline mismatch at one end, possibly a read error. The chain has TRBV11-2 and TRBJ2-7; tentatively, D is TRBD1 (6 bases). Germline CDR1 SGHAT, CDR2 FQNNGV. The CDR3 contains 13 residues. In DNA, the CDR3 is TGTGCCAGCAGCTTAGGTCTCAGGGGCGAGTCGGCCTTC. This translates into CASSLGLRGESAF.

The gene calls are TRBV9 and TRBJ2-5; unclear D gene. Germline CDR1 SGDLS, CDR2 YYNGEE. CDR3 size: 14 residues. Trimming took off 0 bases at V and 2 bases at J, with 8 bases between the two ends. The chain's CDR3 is CASSVGVSQETQYF. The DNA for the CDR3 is TGTGCCAGCAGCGTAGGAGTCTCTCAAGAGACCCAGTACTTC.

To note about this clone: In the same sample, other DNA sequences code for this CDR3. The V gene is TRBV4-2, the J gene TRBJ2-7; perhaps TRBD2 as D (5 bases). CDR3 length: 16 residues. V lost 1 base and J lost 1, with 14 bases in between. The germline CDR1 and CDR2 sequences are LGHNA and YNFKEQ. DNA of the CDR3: TGTGCCAGCAGCCAAGGGCAGCTAGCCGATTCCTACGAGCAGTACTTC. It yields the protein CASSQGQLADSYEQYF.

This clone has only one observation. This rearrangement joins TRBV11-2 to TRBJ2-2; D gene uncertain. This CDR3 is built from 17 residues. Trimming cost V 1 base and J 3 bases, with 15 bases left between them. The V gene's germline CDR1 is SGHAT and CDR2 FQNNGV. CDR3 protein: CASSLVGSSTYTGELFF. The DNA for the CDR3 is TGTGCCAGCAGCTTAGTTGGCTCTTCTACGTACACCGGGGAGCTGTTTTTT.

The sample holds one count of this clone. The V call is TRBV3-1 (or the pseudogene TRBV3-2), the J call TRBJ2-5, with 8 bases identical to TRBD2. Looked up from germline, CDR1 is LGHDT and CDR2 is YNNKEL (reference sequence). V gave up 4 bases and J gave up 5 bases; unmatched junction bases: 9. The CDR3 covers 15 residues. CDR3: CASSLSGGAQETQYF. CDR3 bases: TGTGCCAGCAGCCTTTCGGGGGGGGCGCAGGAGACCCAGTACTTC.

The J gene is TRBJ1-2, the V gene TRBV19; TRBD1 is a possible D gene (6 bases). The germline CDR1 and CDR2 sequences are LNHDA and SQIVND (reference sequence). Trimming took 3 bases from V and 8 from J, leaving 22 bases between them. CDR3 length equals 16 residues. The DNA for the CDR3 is TGTGCCAGTAGTATTAATATAAACAGGGTCGGTGAAGGCTACACCTTC. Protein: CASSININRVGEGYTF.

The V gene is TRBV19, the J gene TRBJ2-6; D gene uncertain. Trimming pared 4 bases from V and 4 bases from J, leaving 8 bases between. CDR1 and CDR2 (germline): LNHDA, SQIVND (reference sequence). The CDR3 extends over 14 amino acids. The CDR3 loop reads CASSRDTGANVLTF. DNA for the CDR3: TGTGCCAGTAGTAGGGATACGGGGGCCAACGTCCTGACTTTC.

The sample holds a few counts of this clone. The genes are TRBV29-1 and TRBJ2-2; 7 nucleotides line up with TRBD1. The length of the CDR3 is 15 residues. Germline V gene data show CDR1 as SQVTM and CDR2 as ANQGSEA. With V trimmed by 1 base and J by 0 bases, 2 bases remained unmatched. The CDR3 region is CSVEAQGANTGELFF. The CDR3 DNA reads TGCAGCGTTGAAGCCCAGGGGGCGAACACCGGGGAGCTGTTTTTT.

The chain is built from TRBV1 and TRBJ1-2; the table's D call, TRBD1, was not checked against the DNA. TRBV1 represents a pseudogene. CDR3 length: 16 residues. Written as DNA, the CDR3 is TGCACCAGCAGCCAGCGGACAGGCGAACACTTATATGGCTACACCTTC. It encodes CTSSQRTGEHLYGYTF.

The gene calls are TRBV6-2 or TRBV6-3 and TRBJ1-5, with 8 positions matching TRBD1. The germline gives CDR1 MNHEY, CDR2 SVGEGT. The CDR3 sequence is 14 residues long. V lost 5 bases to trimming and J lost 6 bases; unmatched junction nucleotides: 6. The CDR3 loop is CASSRQGTVQPQHF. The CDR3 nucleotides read TGTGCCAGCAGTCGACAGGGGACGGTTCAGCCCCAGCATTTT.

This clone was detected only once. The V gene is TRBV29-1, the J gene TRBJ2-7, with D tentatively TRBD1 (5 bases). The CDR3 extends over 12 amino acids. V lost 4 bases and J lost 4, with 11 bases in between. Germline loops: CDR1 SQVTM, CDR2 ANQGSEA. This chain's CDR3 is CSVGGPRYEQYF. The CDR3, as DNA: TGCAGCGTTGGGGGCCCTCGGTACGAGCAGTACTTC.

DNA of the CDR3: TGTGCCAGCAGCCCTCTACAGGGGGCCGGCGGGGAGCTGTTTTTT. Residues: CASSPLQGAGGELFF. The chain uses TRBV5-4 and TRBJ2-2; TRBD1 matches 9 bases. V gave up 4 bases and J gave up 7 bases; unmatched junction bases: 8. CDR1 is SGHNT, CDR2 YYREEE, per germline (reference sequence). The CDR3 covers 15 residues. The whole variable domain, remainder taken from reference TRBV5-4 and TRBJ2-2, is ETGVTQSPTHLIKTRGQQVTLRCSSQSGHNTVSWYQQALGQGPQFIFQYYREEENGRGNFPPRFSGLQFPNYSSELNVNALELDDSALYLCASSPLQGAGGELFFGEGSRLTVL.

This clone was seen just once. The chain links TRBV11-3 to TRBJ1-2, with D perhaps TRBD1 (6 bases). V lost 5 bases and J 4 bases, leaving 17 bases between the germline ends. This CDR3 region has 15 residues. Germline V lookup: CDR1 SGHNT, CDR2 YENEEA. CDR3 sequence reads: CASSDGTFSSYGYTF. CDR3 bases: TGTGCCAGCAGCGACGGGACATTTTCGTCCTATGGCTACACCTTC. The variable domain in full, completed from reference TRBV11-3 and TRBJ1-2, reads EAGVVQSPRYKIIEKKQPVAFWCNPISGHNTLYWYLQNLGQGPELLIRYENEEAVDDSQLPKDRFSAERLKGVDSTLKIQPAELGDSAVYLCASSDGTFSSYGYTFGSGTRLTVV.

The CDR3 region has the DNA TGTGCCAGCAGCGTAGCCGGGACAGGACCTAGCTCTGGAAACACCATATATTTT. Translation: CASSVAGTGPSSGNTIYF. The genes are TRBV9 and TRBJ1-3; 8 bases are shared with TRBD1. CDR1 is SGDLS and CDR2 is YYNGEE in the germline V gene. V lost 0 bases, J lost 0 bases, and 8 bases stayed unmatched. The CDR3 totals 18 residues.

As DNA, the CDR3 is TGTGCCAGCAGCTCGTTCTTTAGGACCCCGGAGGACTATGGCTACACCTTC. It codes for CASSSFFRTPEDYGYTF. V usage is TRBV5-8 and J usage is TRBJ1-2, with D unresolved. Germline V gene sequence: CDR1 SGHTS, CDR2 YDEGEE. V dropped 3 bases and J dropped 3 bases, with 21 bases sitting between them. The CDR3 has 17 amino acids.

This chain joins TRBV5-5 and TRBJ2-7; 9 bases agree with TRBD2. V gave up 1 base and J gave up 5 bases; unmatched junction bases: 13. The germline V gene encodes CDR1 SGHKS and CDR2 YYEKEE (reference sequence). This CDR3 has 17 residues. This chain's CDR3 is CASSLRISAGGFHEQYF. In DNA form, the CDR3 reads TGTGCCAGCAGCTTGCGGATATCGGCGGGAGGGTTCCACGAGCAGTACTTC.